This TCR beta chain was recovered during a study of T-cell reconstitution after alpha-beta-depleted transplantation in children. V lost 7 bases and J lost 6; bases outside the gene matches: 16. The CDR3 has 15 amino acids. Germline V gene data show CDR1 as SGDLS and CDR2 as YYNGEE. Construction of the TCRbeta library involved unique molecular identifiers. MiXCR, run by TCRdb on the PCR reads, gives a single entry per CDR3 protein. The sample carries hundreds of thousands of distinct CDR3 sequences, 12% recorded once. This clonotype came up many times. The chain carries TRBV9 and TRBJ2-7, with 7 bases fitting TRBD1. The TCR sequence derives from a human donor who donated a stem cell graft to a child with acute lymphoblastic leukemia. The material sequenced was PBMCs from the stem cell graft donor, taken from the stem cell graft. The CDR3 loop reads CASSENPTGKGEQYF. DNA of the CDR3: TGTGCCAGCTCCGAAAACCCGACAGGGAAAGGCGAGCAGTACTTC.